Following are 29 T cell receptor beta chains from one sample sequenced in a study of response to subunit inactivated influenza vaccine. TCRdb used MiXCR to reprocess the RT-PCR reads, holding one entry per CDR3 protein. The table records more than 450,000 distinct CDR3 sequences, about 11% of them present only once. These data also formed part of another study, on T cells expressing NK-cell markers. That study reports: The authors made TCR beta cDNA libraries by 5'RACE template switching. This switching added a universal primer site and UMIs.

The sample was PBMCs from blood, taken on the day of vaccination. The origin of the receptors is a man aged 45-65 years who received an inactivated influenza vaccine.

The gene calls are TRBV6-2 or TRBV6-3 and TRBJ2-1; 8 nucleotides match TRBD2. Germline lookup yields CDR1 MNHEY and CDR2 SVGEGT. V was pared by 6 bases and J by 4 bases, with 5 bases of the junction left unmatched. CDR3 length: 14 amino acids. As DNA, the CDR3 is TGTGCCAGCAGAGGACTAGCACCTTACAATGAGCAGTTCTTC. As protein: CASRGLAPYNEQFF.

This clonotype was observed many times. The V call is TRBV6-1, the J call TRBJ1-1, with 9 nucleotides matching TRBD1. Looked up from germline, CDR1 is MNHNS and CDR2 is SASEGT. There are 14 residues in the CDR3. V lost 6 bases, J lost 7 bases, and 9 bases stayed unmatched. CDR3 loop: CASRDGTGSYEAFF. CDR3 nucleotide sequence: TGTGCCAGCAGGGACGGGACAGGGTCATATGAAGCTTTCTTT.

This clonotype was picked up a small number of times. The CDR3 loop reads CASSLRGGRGSYEQYF. Here the CDR3 DNA reads TGTGCCAGCAGCCTCCGTGGCGGGAGGGGCTCCTACGAGCAGTACTTC. The chain links TRBV13 to TRBJ2-7; 9 bases line up with TRBD2. The CDR3 loop spans 16 amino acids. The germline CDR1 and CDR2 sequences are PRHDT and FYEKMQ (reference sequence). V gave up 5 bases and J gave up 0 bases; unmatched junction bases: 8.

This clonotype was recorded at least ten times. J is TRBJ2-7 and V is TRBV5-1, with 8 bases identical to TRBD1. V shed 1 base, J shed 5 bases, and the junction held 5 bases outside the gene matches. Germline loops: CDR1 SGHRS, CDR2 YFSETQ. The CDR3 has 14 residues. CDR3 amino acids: CASSLTDRADEQYF. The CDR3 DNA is TGCGCCAGCAGCTTGACGGACAGGGCCGACGAGCAGTACTTC.

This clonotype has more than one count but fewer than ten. The CDR3 is CASSLGWTGMGNIQYF. DNA of the CDR3: TGCGCCAGCAGCTTGGGGTGGACAGGGATGGGGAACATTCAGTACTTC. The chain recombines TRBV5-1 with TRBJ2-4; 8 nucleotides align to TRBD1. V shed 0 bases and J 7 bases; nucleotides not matched to a gene: 9. The CDR3 has 16 residues. Germline-derived CDR1 and CDR2 are SGHRS and YFSETQ. The full variable domain, its missing parts supplied by reference TRBV5-1 and TRBJ2-4, is KAGVTQTPRYLIKTRGQQVTLSCSPISGHRSVSWYQQTPGQGLQFLFEYFSETQRNKGNFPGRFSGRQFSNSRSEMNVSTLELGDSALYLCASSLGWTGMGNIQYFGAGTRLSVL.

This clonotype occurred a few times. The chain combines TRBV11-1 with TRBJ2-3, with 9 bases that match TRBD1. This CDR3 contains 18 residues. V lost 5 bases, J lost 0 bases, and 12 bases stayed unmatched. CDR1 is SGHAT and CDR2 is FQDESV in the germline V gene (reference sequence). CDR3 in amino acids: CASSGHRDRDSSTDTQYF. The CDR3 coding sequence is TGTGCCAGCAGCGGACACCGGGACAGGGACTCTAGCACAGATACGCAGTATTTT.

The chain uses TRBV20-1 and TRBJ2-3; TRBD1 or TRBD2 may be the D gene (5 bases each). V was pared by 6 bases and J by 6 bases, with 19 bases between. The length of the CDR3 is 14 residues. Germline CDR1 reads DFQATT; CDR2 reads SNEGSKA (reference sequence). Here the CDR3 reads CSAQAGTARDTQYF. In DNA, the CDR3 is TGCAGTGCCCAAGCCGGGACCGCACGGGATACGCAGTATTTT.

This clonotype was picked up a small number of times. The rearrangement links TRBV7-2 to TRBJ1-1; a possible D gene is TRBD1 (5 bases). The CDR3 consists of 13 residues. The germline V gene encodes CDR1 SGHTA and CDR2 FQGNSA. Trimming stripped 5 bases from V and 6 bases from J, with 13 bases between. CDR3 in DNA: TGTGCCAGCAGCACCAAGACAGTTTCTGAAGCTTTCTTT. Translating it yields CASSTKTVSEAFF. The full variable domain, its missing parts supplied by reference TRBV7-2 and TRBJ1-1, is GAGVSQSPSNKVTEKGKDVELRCDPISGHTALYWYRQSLGQGLEFLIYFQGNSAPDKSGLPSDRFSAERTGGSVSTLTIQRTQQEDSAVYLCASSTKTVSEAFFGQGTRLTVV.

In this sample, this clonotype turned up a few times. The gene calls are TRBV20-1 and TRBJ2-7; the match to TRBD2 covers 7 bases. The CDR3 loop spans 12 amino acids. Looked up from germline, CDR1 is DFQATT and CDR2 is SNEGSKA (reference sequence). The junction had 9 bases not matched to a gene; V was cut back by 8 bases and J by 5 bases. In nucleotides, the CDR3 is TGCAGTACTCAGCGGGGTTTGGACGAGCAGTACTTC. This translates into CSTQRGLDEQYF.

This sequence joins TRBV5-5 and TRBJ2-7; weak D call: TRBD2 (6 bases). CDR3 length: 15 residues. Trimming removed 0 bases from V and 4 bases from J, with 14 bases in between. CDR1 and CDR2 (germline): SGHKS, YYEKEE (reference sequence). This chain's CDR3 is CASSLGAGRYYEQYF. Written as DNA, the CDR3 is TGTGCCAGCAGCTTGGGGGCGGGAAGATATTACGAGCAGTACTTC.

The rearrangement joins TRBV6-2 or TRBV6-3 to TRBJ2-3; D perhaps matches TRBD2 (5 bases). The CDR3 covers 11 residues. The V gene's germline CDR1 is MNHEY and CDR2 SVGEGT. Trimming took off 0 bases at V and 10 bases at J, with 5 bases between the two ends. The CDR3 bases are TGTGCCAGCAGTTACTCGGACTCGCAGTATTTT. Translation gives CASSYSDSQYF.

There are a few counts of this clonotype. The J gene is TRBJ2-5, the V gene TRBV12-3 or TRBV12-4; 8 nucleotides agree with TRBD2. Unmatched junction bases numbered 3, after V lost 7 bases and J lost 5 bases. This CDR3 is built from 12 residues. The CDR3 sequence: CASNRGGETQYF. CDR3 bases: TGTGCCAGCAATCGGGGGGGCGAGACCCAGTACTTC.

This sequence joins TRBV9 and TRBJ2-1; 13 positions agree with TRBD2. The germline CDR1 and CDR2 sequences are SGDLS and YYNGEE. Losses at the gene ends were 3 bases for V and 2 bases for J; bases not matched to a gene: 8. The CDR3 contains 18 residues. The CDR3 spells CASSARTSGSGTYNEQFF. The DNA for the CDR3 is TGTGCCAGCAGCGCTCGGACTAGCGGGAGTGGGACCTACAATGAGCAGTTCTTC.

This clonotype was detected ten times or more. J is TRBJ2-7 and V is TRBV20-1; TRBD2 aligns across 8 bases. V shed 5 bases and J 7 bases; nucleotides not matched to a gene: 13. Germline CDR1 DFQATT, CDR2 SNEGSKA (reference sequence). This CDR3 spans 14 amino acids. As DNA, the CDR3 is TGCAGTGCTTTTGGACCTGGGACTAGTCTTGAGCAGTACTTC. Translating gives CSAFGPGTSLEQYF.

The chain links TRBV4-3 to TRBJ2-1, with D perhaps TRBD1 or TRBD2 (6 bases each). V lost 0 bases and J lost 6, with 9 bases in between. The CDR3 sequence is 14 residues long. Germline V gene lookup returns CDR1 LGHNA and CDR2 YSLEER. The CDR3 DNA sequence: TGCGCCAGCAGCCAAGAGGGGGGCCGCAATGAGCAGTTCTTC. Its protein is CASSQEGGRNEQFF.

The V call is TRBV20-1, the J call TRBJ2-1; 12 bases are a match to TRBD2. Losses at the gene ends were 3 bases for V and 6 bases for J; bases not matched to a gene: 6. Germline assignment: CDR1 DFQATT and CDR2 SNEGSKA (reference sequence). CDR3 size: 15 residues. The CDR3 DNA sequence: TGCAGTGCTAGTCAACTAGCGGGAGGACGCAATGAGCAGTTCTTC. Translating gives CSASQLAGGRNEQFF.

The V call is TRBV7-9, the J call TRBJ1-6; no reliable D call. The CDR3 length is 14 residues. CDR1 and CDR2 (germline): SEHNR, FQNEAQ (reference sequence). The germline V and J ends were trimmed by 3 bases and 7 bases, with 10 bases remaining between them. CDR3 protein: CASSLDDLNSPLHF. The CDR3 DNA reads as TGTGCCAGCAGCTTGGACGATCTGAATTCACCCCTCCACTTT.

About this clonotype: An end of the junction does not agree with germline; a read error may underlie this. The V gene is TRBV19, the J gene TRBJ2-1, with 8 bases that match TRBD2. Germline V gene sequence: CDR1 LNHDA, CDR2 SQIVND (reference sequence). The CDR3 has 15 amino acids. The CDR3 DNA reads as TGTGCCAGTAGTATAAGCGGGGGCTCCTGGAATGAGCAGTGCTTC. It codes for CASSISGGSWNEQCF.

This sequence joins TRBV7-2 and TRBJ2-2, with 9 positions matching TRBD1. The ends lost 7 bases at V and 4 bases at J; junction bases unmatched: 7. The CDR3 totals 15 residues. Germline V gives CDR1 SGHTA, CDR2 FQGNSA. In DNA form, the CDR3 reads TGTGCCAGCACCATACAGGGGGCGAGCACCGGGGAGCTGTTTTTT. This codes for CASTIQGASTGELFF.

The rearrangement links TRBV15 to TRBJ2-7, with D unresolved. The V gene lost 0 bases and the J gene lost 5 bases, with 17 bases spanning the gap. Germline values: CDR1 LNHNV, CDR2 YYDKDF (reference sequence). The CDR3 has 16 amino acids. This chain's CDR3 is CATSRDILTKTHEQYF. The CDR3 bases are TGTGCCACCAGCAGAGACATTCTTACGAAGACACACGAGCAGTACTTC.

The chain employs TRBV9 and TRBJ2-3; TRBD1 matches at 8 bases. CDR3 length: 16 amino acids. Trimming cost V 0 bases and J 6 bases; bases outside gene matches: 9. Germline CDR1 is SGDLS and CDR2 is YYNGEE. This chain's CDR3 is CASSVGGQGAKDTQYF. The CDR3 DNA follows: TGTGCCAGCAGCGTAGGTGGACAGGGAGCGAAGGATACGCAGTATTTT.

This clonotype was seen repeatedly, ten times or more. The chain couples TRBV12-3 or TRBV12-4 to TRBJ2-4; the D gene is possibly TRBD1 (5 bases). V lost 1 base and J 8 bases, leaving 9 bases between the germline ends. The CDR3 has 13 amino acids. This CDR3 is CASSLGRVYIQYF. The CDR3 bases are TGTGCCAGCAGTTTAGGCAGGGTGTACATTCAGTACTTC.

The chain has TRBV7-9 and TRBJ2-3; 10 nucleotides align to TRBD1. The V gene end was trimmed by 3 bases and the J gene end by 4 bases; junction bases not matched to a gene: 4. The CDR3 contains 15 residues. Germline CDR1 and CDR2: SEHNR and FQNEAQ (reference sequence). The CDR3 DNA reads TGTGCCAGCAGCTTGGACAGGGGGATATCAGATACGCAGTATTTT. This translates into CASSLDRGISDTQYF.

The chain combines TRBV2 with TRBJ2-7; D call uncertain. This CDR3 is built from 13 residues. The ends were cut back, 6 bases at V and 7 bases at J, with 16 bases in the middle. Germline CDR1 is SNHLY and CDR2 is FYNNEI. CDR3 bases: TGTGCCAGCAGCTTCACGCTTCTACGAGAGCAGTACTTC. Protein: CASSFTLLREQYF. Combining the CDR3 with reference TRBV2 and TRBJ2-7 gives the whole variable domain EPEVTQTPSHQVTQMGQEVILRCVPISNHLYFYWYRQILGQKVEFLVSFYNNEISEKSEIFDDQFSVERPDGSNFTLKIRSTKLEDSAMYFCASSFTLLREQYFGPGTRLTVT.

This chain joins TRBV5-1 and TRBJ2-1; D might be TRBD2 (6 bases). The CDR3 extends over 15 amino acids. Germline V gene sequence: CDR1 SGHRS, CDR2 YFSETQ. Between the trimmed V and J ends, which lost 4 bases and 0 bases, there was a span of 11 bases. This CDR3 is CASSAEGSSYNEQFF. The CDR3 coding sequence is TGCGCCAGCAGCGCGGAGGGGAGCTCCTACAATGAGCAGTTCTTC.

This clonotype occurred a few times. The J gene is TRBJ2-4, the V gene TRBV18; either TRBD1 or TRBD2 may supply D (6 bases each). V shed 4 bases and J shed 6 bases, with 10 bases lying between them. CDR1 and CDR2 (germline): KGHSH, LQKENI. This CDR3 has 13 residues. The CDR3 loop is CASSQRGPNIQYF. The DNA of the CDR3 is TGTGCCAGCTCACAACGGGGGCCAAACATTCAGTACTTC.

Here the CDR3 reads CASSEQGARVAFF. The CDR3 DNA is TGTGCCAGCAGTGAACAGGGGGCGAGGGTAGCTTTCTTT. This chain connects TRBV6-1 to TRBJ1-1, with 8 bases aligning to TRBD1. The V gene's germline CDR1 is MNHNS and CDR2 SASEGT. This CDR3 is 13 amino acids long. With V trimmed by 2 bases and J by 10 bases, 6 bases remained unmatched.

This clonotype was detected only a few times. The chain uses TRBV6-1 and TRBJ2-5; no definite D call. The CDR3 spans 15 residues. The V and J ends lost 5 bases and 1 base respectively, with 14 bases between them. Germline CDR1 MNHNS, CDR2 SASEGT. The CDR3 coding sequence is TGTGCCAGCAGTAAAGGGATACAGAGCCAAGAGACCCAGTACTTC. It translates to CASSKGIQSQETQYF.

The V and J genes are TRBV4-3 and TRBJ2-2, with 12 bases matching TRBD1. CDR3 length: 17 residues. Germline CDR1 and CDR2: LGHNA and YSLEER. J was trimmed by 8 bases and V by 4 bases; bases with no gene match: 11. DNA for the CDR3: TGCGCCAGCAGCCGAGCACCCGGGACAGGGGGCTCTGGGGAGCTGTTTTTT. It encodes CASSRAPGTGGSGELFF.